A single sample gave rise to the 11 T cell receptor beta chains below, sequenced in a study of CD8+ T cells in alopecia areata. RNA extraction and reverse transcription yielded cDNA as sequencing template. Clones were read by immunoSEQ multiplex PCR, and TCRdb kept only the in-frame ones, dropping some. The repertoire holds about 150,000 clones, with 85% to 90% as singletons. The sequencing here drew on CD8+ T cells sorted from blood, taken at week 0. These receptors were taken from a human donor with alopecia areata.

The chain has TRBV12-5 and TRBJ1-1, with D unresolved. This CDR3 has 11 residues. The germline V gene has CDR1 LGHNT and CDR2 FRNRAP. V was clipped by 7 bases and J by 1 base, with 4 bases between them. DNA of the CDR3: TGTGCTAGTGAGACGAACACTGAAGCTTTCTTT. Its translation is CASETNTEAFF.

The chain combines TRBV14 with TRBJ1-4; D gene unclear. The germline gives CDR1 SGHDN, CDR2 FVKESK. There are 15 residues in the CDR3. The V gene lost 5 bases and the J gene lost 0 bases, with 10 bases spanning the gap. As DNA, the CDR3 is TGTGCCAGCAGCTATACGCTAGCAACTAATGAAAAACTGTTTTTT. It encodes CASSYTLATNEKLFF.

This clone showed up just once. This chain uses TRBV9 with TRBJ2-1, with no clear D. Germline CDR1 reads SGDLS; CDR2 reads YYNGEE. The CDR3 spans 13 residues. V was cut by 2 bases and J by 4 bases, with 7 bases left in between. CDR3 sequence (DNA): TGTGCCAGCAGCGTTAGCATATACAATGAGCAGTTCTTC. Translated, it gives CASSVSIYNEQFF.

This chain links TRBV27 with TRBJ2-7; D call uncertain. V was shortened by 3 bases and J by 3 bases, with 9 bases between the two germline ends. Germline CDR1 is MNHEY and CDR2 is SMNVEV (reference sequence). This CDR3 spans 13 amino acids. The CDR3 DNA reads as TGTGCCAGCAGTTTTGCTCTGGGCTACGAGCAGTACTTC. The encoded protein is CASSFALGYEQYF.

There are a few counts of this clone. V is TRBV29-1 and J is TRBJ2-2; D is uncertain. The CDR3 has 17 residues. The germline CDR1 and CDR2 sequences are SQVTM and ANQGSEA. Trimming stripped 1 base from V and 0 bases from J, with 15 bases between. CDR3 sequence: CSVEGTDLYPNTGELFF. CDR3 DNA sequence: TGCAGCGTTGAAGGGACGGACCTGTACCCGAACACCGGGGAGCTGTTTTTT.

The rearrangement joins TRBV5-6 to TRBJ2-7; D might be TRBD1 (5 bases). Trimming pared 0 bases from V and 2 bases from J, leaving 12 bases between. CDR1 SGHDT and CDR2 YYEEEE come from the germline V gene. This CDR3 is built from 15 residues. CDR3 nucleotide sequence: TGTGCCAGCAGCTTGGTTGCAGGGATTACCTACGAGCAGTACTTC. Amino acids: CASSLVAGITYEQYF.

The rearrangement uses TRBV29-1 and TRBJ2-3, with D hard to call. The V and J ends lost 7 bases and 4 bases respectively, with 12 bases between them. Germline CDR1 and CDR2: SQVTM and ANQGSEA. The CDR3 sequence is 12 residues long. The CDR3: CSAVEFPDTQYF. The CDR3 nucleotides are TGCAGCGCGGTGGAGTTCCCAGATACGCAGTATTTT.

As DNA, the CDR3 is TGTGCCAGCGAAACAGGAAGCAGCGAGCAGTACTTC. Amino acids: CASETGSSEQYF. The chain recombines TRBV25-1 with TRBJ2-7, with D perhaps TRBD1 (5 bases). Germline CDR1 reads MGHDK; CDR2 reads SYGVNS. V lost 8 bases to trimming and J lost 6 bases, with 14 bases between them. The CDR3 sequence is 12 residues long.

The chain employs TRBV2 and TRBJ2-1; 9 nucleotides match TRBD2. The CDR3 covers 15 residues. The V gene's germline CDR1 is SNHLY and CDR2 FYNNEI. The trim removed 6 bases at V and 3 bases at J, leaving 6 bases unmatched. The CDR3 loop is CASSLSGSYYNEQFF. In DNA, the CDR3 is TGTGCCAGCAGCCTTAGCGGGAGCTACTACAATGAGCAGTTCTTC.

The V gene is TRBV10-2, the J gene TRBJ2-3; the D is unclear. The CDR3 has 15 residues. Trimming left V 7 bases short and J 1 base short, with 15 bases between. Germline CDR1 is WSHSY and CDR2 is SAAADI. The CDR3 reads CASMGILSGTDTQYF. CDR3 bases: TGCGCCAGCATGGGTATCCTAAGCGGCACAGATACGCAGTATTTT.

This clone was counted only a few times. CDR3 DNA: TGTGCCAGCAGCCACCGTCGCGAGCAGTACTTC. Protein: CASSHRREQYF. The V and J genes are TRBV11-3 and TRBJ2-7; D uncertain. V gave up 5 bases and J gave up 6 bases, with 8 bases separating them. The CDR3 spans 11 residues. Per germline, CDR1 SGHNT and CDR2 YENEEA.